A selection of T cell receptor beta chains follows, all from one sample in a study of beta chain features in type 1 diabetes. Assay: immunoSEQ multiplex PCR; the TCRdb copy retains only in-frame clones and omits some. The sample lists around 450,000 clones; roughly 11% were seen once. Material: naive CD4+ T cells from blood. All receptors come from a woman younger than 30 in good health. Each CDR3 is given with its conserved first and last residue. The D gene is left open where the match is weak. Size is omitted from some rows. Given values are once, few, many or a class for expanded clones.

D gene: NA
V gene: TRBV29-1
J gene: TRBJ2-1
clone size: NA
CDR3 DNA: TGCAGCGCGTTATTCTCAGGATCCTACAATGAGCAGTTCTTC
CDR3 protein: CSALFSGSYNEQFF

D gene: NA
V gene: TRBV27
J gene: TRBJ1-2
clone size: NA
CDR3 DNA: TGTGCCAGCAGTCTCGTCGCCTCCGGGACAGGCTACACCTTC
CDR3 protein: CASSLVASGTGYTF

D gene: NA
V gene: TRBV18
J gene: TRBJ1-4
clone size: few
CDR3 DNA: TGTGCCAGCTCACAATCCTTTAATGAAAAACTGTTTTTT
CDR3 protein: CASSQSFNEKLFF

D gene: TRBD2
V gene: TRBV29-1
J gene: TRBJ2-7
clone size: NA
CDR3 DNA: TGCAGCGTGGCCGGGACTAGCGTCTCCTACGAGCAGTACTTC
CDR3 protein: CSVAGTSVSYEQYF

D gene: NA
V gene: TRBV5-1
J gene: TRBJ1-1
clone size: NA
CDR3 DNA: TGCGCCAGCAGCCAAAGACCGGGACACAAGAACACTGAAGCTTTCTTT
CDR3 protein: CASSQRPGHKNTEAFF

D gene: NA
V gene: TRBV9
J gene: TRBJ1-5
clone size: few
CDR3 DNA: TGTGCCAGCAACAGGCCCTTGGAGCCCCAGCATTTT
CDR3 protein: CASNRPLEPQHF

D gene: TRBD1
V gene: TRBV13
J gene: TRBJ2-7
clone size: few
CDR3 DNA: TGTGCCAGCAGCTCGGGACAGGGACCTTACGAGCAGTACTTC
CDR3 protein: CASSSGQGPYEQYF

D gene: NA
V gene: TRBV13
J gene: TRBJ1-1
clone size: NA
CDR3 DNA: TGTGCCAGCCTCTATCCCCCGCAGGGAATCTCGGACACTGAAGCTTTCTTT
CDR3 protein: CASLYPPQGISDTEAFF

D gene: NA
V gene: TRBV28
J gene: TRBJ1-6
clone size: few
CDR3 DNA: TGTGCCAGCAGTTCTTTGAGGCGCCTGCTCGTGGGGAATTCACCCCTCCACTTT
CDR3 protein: CASSSLRRLLVGNSPLHF

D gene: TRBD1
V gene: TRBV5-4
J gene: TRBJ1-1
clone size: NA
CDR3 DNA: TGTGCCAGCAGCTTAGGACAGGGCTGGACTGAAGCTTTCTTT
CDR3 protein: CASSLGQGWTEAFF

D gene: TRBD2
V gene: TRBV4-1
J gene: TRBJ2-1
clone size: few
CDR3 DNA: TGCGCCAGCAGCCAAGATCCTAGCGGGGTTTACAATGAGCAGTTCTTC
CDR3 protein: CASSQDPSGVYNEQFF

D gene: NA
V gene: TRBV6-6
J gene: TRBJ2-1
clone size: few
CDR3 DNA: TGTGCCAGCAGTTACTCCCAAGGTCCGGAGCAGTTCTTC
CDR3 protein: CASSYSQGPEQFF

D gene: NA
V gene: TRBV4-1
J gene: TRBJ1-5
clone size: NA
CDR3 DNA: TGCGCCAGCAGCCAAGCGTGGGACGATCAGCCCCAGCATTTT
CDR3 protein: CASSQAWDDQPQHF

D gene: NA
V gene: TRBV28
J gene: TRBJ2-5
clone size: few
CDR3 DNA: TGTGCCAGCAGTTTTACCTACGTAGAGACCCAGTACTTC
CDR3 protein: CASSFTYVETQYF

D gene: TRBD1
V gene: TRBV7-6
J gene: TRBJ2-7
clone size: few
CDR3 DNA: TGTGCCAGCAGCTTGGGGGACAGGGAAGCCTACGAGCAGTACTTC
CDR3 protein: CASSLGDREAYEQYF

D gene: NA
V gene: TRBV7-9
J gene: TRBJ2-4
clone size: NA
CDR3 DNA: TGTGCCAGCAGCATTAGCAGGACCAAAAACATTCAGTACTTC
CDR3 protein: CASSISRTKNIQYF

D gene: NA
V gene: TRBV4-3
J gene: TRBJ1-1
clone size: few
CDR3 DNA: TGCGCCAGCAGCCAAGAGGGACGAAAGCGGACTGAAGCTTTCTTT
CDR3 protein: CASSQEGRKRTEAFF

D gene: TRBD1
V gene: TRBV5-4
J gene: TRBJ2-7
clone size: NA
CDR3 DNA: TGTGCCAGTCCCAGCTTGCTAAGGACAGGACCCTACGAGCAGTACTTC
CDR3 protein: CASPSLLRTGPYEQYF

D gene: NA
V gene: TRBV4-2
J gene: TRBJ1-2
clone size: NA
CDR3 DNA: TGTGCCAGCAGCCAAGATCGGAGGACGGAAATCTATGGCTACACCTTC
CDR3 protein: CASSQDRRTEIYGYTF

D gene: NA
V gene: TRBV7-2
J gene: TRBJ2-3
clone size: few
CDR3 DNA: TGTGCCAGCAGCCCTACTCTAAGGGGGTACACAGATACGCAGTATTTT
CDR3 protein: CASSPTLRGYTDTQYF

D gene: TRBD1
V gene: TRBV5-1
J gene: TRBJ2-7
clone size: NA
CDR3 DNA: TGCGCCAGCAGCTTGGTGGGACAGGGGATCGACGAGCAGTACTTC
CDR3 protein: CASSLVGQGIDEQYF

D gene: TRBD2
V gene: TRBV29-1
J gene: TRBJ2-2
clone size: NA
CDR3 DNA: TGCAGCACCCCGTCCCGACTAGCGGGTGGAACCGGGGAGCTGTTTTTT
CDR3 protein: CSTPSRLAGGTGELFF

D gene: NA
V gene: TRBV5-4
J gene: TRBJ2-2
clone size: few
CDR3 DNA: TGTGCCAGCAGCTTGGTTCAGGGTGGCACCGGGGAGCTGTTTTTT
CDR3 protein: CASSLVQGGTGELFF

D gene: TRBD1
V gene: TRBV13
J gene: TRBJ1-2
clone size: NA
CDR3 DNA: TGTGCCAGCAGCATCATGGGACAGACAAACTATGGCTACACCTTC
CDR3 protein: CASSIMGQTNYGYTF

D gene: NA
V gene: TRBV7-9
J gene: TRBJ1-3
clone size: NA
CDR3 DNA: TGTGCCAGCAGCTCCGGGACCCCGACCTCTGGAAACACCATATATTTT
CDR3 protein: CASSSGTPTSGNTIYF

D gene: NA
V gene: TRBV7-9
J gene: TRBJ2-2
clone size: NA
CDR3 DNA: TGTGCCAGCAGCTTGGGGAGCGGGGAGCTGTTTTTT
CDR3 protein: CASSLGSGELFF

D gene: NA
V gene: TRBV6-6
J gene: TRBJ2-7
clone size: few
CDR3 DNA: TGTGCCAGCACCTACGTCGCTGTGAGGGGGGTTTACGAGCAGTACTTC
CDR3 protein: CASTYVAVRGVYEQYF

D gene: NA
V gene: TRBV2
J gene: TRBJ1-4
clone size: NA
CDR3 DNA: TGTGCCAGCAGGGTGGAGGCAACTAATGAAAAACTGTTTTTT
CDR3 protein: CASRVEATNEKLFF

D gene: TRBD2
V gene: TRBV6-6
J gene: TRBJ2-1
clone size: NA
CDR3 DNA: TGTGCCAGCAGTTACTTTACTAGCGGGGCTTACAATGAGCAGTTCTTC
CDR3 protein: CASSYFTSGAYNEQFF

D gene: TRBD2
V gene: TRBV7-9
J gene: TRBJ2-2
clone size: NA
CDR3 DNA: TGTGCCAGCAGACTAGCGGGAGAGGCCGGGGAGCTGTTTTTT
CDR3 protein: CASRLAGEAGELFF

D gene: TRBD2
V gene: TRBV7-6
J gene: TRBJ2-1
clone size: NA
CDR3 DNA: TGTGCCAGCAGCTCCGGACCCTCGGGAGGCCGGGAGCAGTTCTTC
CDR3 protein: CASSSGPSGGREQFF

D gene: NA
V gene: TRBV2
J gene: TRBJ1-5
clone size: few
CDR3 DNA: TGTGCCAGCAGTGCCAGGGGAGGGAATCAGCCCCAGCATTTT
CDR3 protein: CASSARGGNQPQHF

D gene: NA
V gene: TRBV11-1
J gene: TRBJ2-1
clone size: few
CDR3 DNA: TGTGCCAGTGGGGGCCTGGGTCTGGGCAATGAGCAGTTCTTC
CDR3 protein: CASGGLGLGNEQFF

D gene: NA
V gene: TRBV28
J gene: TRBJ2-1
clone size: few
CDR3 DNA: TGTGCCAGCACCCGGGGCAGGGCGCCTGAGCAGTTCTTC
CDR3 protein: CASTRGRAPEQFF

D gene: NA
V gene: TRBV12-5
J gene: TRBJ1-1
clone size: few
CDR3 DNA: TGTGCTAGTGCCCTGACAGGCACTGAAGCTTTCTTT
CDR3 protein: CASALTGTEAFF

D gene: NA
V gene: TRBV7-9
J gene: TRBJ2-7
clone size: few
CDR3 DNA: TGCGCCAGCAGTCGGACCGACGGAGAGCAGTACTTC
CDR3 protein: CASSRTDGEQYF

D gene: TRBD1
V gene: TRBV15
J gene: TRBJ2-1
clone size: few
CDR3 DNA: TGTGCCACCAGCAGAGACCCAGGGGGATACAATGAGCAGTTCTTC
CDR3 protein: CATSRDPGGYNEQFF

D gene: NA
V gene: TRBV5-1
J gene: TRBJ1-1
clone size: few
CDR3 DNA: TGCGCCAGCAGCCCGCGGGGGTACACTGAAGCTTTCTTT
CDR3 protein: CASSPRGYTEAFF

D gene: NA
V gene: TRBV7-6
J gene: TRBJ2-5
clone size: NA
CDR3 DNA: TGTGCCAGCAGCCGACAGATACAAGAGACCCAGTACTTC
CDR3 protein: CASSRQIQETQYF

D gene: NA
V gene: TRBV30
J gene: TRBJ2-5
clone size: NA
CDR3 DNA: TGTGCCTGGAGTGTGCGGGACCAAGAGACCCAGTACTTC
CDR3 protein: CAWSVRDQETQYF

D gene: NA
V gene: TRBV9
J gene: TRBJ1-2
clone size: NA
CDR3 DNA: TGTGCCAGCAGCTCCAGGGTCTATGGCTACACCTTC
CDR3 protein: CASSSRVYGYTF

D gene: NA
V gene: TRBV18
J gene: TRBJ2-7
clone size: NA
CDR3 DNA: TGTGCCAGCTCACCAGGGAGCCACTACGAGCAGTACTTC
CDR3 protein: CASSPGSHYEQYF

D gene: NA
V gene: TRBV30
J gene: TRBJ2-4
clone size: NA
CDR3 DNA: TGTGCCTGGAGGGTCAAAGAAGGCAAAAACATTCAGTACTTC
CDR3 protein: CAWRVKEGKNIQYF

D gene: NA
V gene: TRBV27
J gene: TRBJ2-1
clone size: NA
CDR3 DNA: TGTGCCAGCAGTTTCGAACTAGTCGGCTACAATGAGCAGTTCTTC
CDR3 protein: CASSFELVGYNEQFF